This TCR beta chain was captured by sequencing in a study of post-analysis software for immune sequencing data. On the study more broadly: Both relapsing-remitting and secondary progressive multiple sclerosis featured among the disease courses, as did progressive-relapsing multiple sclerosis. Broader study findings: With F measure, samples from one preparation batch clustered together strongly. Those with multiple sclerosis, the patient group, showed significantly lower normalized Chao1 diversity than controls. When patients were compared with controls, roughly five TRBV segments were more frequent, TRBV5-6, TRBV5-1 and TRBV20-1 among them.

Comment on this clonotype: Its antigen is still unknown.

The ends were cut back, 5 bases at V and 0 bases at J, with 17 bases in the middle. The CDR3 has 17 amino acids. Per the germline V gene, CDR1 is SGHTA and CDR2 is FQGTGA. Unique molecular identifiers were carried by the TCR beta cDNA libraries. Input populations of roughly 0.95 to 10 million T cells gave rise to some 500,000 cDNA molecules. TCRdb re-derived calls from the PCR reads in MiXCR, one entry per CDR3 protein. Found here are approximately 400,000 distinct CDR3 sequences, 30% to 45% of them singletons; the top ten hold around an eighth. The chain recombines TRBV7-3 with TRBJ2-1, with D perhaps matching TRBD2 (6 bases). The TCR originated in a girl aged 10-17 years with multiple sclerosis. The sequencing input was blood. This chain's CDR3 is CASSPRVAEFSYNEQFF. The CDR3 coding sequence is TGTGCCAGCAGCCCCCGGGTAGCGGAGTTCTCCTACAATGAGCAGTTCTTC.